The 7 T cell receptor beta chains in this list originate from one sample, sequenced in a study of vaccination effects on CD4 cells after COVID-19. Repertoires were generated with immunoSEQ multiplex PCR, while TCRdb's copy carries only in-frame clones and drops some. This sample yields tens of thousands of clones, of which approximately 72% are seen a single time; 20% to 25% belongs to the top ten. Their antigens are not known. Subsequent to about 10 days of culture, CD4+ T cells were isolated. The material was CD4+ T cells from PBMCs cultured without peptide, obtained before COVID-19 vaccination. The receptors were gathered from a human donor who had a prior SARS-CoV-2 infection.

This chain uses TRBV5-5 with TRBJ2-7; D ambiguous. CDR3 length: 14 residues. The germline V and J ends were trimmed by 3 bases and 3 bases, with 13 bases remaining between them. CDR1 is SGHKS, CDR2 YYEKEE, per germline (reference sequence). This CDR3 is CASSSEPYRYEQYF. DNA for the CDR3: TGTGCCAGCAGCTCGGAACCTTACCGCTACGAGCAGTACTTC. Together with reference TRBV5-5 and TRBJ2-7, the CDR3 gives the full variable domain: DAGVTQSPTHLIKTRGQQVTLRCSPISGHKSVSWYQQVLGQGPQFIFQYYEKEERGRGNFPDRFSARQFPNYSSELNVNALLLGDSALYLCASSSEPYRYEQYFGPGTRLTVT.

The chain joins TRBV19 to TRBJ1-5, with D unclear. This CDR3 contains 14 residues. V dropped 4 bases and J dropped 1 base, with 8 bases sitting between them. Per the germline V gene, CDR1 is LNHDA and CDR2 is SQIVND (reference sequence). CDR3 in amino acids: CASSTILSNQPQHF. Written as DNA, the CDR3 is TGTGCCAGTAGTACGATCTTAAGCAATCAGCCCCAGCATTTT.

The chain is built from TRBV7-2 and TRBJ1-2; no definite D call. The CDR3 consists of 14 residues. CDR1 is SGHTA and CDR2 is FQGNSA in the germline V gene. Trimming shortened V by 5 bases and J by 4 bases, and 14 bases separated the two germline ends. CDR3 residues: CASSVTRAFYGYTF. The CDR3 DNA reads TGTGCCAGCAGCGTGACAAGGGCCTTCTATGGCTACACCTTC.

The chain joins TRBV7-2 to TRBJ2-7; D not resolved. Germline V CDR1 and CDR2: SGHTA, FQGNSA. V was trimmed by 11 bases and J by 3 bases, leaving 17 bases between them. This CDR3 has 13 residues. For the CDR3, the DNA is TGTGCCGCCGCAGAGGCATCGGGCTACGAGCAGTACTTC. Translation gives CAAAEASGYEQYF.

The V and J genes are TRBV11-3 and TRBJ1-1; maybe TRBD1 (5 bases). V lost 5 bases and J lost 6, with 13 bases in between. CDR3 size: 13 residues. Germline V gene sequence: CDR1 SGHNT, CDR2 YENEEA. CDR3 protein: CASSQGTGAEAFF. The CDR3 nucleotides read TGTGCCAGCAGCCAAGGGACGGGCGCTGAAGCTTTCTTT. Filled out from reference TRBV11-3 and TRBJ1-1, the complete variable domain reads EAGVVQSPRYKIIEKKQPVAFWCNPISGHNTLYWYLQNLGQGPELLIRYENEEAVDDSQLPKDRFSAERLKGVDSTLKIQPAELGDSAVYLCASSQGTGAEAFFGQGTRLTVV.

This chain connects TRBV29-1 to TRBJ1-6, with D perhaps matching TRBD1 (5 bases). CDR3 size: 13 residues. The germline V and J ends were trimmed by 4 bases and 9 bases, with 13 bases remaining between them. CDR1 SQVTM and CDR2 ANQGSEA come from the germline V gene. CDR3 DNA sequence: TGCAGCGTTGCGGACAACCCAGGTTCACCCCTCCACTTT. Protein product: CSVADNPGSPLHF.

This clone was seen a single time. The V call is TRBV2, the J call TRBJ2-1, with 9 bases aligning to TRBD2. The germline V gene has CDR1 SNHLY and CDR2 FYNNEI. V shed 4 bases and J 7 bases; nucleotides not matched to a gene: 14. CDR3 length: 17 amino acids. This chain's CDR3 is CASSAPLWRGGRNEQFF. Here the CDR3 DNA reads TGTGCCAGCAGTGCCCCCCTCTGGCGGGGGGGCCGGAATGAGCAGTTCTTC.